This record covers a single TCR beta chain. As yet, its antigen is unknown. Germline-derived CDR1 and CDR2 are DFQATT and SNEGSKA (reference sequence). J lost 10 bases, V lost 5 bases, and 9 bases had no gene match. CDR3 length: 14 residues. The data are from a study of blood T cells in healthy people across ages. Findings of the study overall: Donor CMV infection status was unknown, possibly confounding age-related changes in expanded clonotypes.

Then a second PCR, running about 6 to 11 cycles, was carried out with a sample-barcoded 5' primer and a J-beta primer mix. Every cDNA molecule carried a tag from a template-switch adaptor bearing 12 random nucleotides. MiXCR, run by TCRdb on the 5' RACE reads, gives a single entry per CDR3 protein. The sample has about a million distinct CDR3 sequences; roughly 51% are singletons. Each sample gave at least 6.5 million isolated PBMCs. The V gene is TRBV20-1, the J gene TRBJ1-6; 9 bases fit TRBD1. Material for sequencing was blood. The sequence derives from a woman aged 60-75 years in good health. The CDR3 DNA reads as TGCAGTGCTCCTCCGGGACAGGGTTCATCACCCCTCCACTTT. It codes for CSAPPGQGSSPLHF.